This T cell receptor (beta chain) originates from a study of blood T cells in healthy people across ages. The length of the CDR3 is 14 residues. CDR1 and CDR2 from the germline V gene are MNHNY and SVGAGI (reference sequence). Trimming removed 5 bases at V and 3 bases at J, with 10 bases between. A second about 6 to 12 cycle PCR used barcoded and J-beta primers. TCRdb re-analysed the 5' RACE reads in MiXCR, keeping a single row per CDR3 protein. Here the sample spans 1 million or so distinct CDR3 sequences, under 30% being singletons. There are a few counts of this clonotype. The same sample was also used in a study of T cells of mothers and their children.

The receptor's source is a girl aged 2-9 years in good health. Material for sequencing was blood. The chain is built from TRBV6-6 and TRBJ1-4; D is unresolved. CDR3: CASSADSANEKLFF. In DNA, the CDR3 is TGTGCCAGCAGTGCGGACTCAGCTAATGAAAAACTGTTTTTT.